This TCR beta chain was sequenced in a study of T cells after somatic rescue of genetic block. The sample holds a few counts of this clone. Generated by immunoSEQ multiplex PCR, the TCRdb table keeps only in-frame clones and is missing some. The sample has fewer than 15,000 clones; approximately 79% are singletons. Germline values: CDR1 MDHEN, CDR2 SYDVKM. This CDR3 comprises 15 residues. V lost 1 base to trimming and J lost 8 bases, with 17 bases between them. The clonotype comes from a boy aged 5-17 years. Sequenced input: peripheral blood mononuclear cells (PBMCs). This chain joins TRBV28 and TRBJ1-1; no reliable D call. Here the CDR3 reads CASSLSPPSSTEAFF. Here the CDR3 DNA reads TGTGCCAGCAGTTTATCACCTCCCAGCTCCACCGAAGCTTTCTTT. Using reference TRBV28 and TRBJ1-1 for the parts outside the CDR3, the full variable domain is DVKVTQSSRYLVKRTGEKVFLECVQDMDHENMFWYRQDPGLGLRLIYFSYDVKMKEKGDIPEGYSVSREKKERFSLILESASTNQTSMYLCASSLSPPSSTEAFFGQGTRLTVV.